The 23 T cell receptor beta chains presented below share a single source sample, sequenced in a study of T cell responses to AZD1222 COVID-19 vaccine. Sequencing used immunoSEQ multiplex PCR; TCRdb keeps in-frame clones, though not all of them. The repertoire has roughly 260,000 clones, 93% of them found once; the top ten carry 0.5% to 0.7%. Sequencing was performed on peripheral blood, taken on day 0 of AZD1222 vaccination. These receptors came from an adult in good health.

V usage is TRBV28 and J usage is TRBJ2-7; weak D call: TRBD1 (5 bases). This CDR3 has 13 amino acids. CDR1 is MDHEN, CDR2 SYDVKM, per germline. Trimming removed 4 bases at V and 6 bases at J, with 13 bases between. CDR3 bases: TGTGCCAGCAGTTACCCCCAAAGGGGCGAGCAGTACTTC. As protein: CASSYPQRGEQYF.

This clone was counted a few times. Here the CDR3 reads CASSGQLNTEAFF. The CDR3 bases are TGTGCCAGCTCAGGGCAGTTGAACACTGAAGCTTTCTTT. The J gene is TRBJ1-1, the V gene TRBV18; D call uncertain. The CDR3 is 13 amino acids. V was cut by 5 bases and J by 0 bases, with 7 bases left in between. Germline CDR1 reads KGHSH; CDR2 reads LQKENI.

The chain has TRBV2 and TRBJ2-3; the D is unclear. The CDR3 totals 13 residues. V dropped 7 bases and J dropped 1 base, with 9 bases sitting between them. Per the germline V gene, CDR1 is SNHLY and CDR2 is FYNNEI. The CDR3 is CASKGRGTDTQYF. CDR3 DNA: TGTGCCAGCAAGGGTCGGGGCACAGATACGCAGTATTTT. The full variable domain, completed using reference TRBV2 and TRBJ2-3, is EPEVTQTPSHQVTQMGQEVILRCVPISNHLYFYWYRQILGQKVEFLVSFYNNEISEKSEIFDDQFSVERPDGSNFTLKIRSTKLEDSAMYFCASKGRGTDTQYFGPGTRLTVL.

This CDR3 is CASSPGLAPGEQYF. The CDR3 DNA reads TGTGCCAGCAGCCCCGGACTAGCGCCAGGGGAGCAGTACTTC. The chain has TRBV7-2 and TRBJ2-7; 9 bases match TRBD2. The V gene's germline CDR1 is SGHTA and CDR2 FQGNSA. This CDR3 comprises 14 residues. Unmatched junction bases numbered 9, after V lost 5 bases and J lost 7 bases.

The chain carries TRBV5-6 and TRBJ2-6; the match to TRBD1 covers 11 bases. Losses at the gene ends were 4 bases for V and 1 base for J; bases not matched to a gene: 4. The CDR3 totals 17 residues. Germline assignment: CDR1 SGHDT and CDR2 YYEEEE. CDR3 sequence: CASSTGQGASGANVLTF. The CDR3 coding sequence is TGTGCCAGCAGCACTGGACAGGGGGCGTCTGGGGCCAACGTCCTGACTTTC.

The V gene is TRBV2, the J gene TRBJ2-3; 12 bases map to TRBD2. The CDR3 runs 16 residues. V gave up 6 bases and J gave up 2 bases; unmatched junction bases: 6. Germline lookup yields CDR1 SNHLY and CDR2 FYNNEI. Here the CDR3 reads CASRLTSGGSTDTQYF. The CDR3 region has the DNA TGTGCCAGCAGACTCACTAGCGGGGGGTCCACAGATACGCAGTATTTT.

The CDR3 protein is CAISLGGGNTEAFF. The CDR3 DNA reads TGTGCCATCAGTCTCGGGGGCGGGAACACTGAAGCTTTCTTT. The V gene is TRBV10-3, the J gene TRBJ1-1; D might be TRBD1 (6 bases). V lost 5 bases to trimming and J lost 1 base, with 11 bases between them. Germline V gives CDR1 ENHRY, CDR2 SYGVKD. The CDR3 is 14 amino acids.

The CDR3 sequence is CASSLPVRTPSWRMNTEAFF. The CDR3 nucleotides read TGTGCCAGCAGTTTACCAGTCCGGACACCCTCATGGCGTATGAACACTGAAGCTTTCTTT. The chain joins TRBV28 to TRBJ1-1; D is perhaps TRBD1 (5 bases). The CDR3 is 20 amino acids. Trimming left V 2 bases short and J 0 bases short, with 25 bases between. Germline CDR1 is MDHEN and CDR2 is SYDVKM.

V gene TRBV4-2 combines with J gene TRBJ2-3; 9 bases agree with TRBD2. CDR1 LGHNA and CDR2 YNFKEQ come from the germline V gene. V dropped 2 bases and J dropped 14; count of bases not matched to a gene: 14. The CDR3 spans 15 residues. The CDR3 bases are TGTGCCAGCAGCCAAAGTACCCCAAGCGGGGGGAGTCGGTATTTT. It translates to CASSQSTPSGGSRYF.

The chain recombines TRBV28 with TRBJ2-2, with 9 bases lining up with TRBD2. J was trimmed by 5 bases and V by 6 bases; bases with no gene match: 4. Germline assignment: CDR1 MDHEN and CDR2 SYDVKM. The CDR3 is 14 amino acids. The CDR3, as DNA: TGTGCCAGCAGACTAGCGGGTGAGACCGGGGAGCTGTTTTTT. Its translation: CASRLAGETGELFF.

The CDR3 region is CASGARGTTGVNNEKLFF. DNA of the CDR3: TGCGCCAGCGGGGCCCGTGGAACAACAGGGGTCAATAATGAAAAACTGTTTTTT. This chain joins TRBV5-1 and TRBJ1-4; 7 bases are a match to TRBD1. V dropped 7 bases and J dropped 4; count of bases not matched to a gene: 19. The CDR3 extends over 18 amino acids. The V gene's germline CDR1 is SGHRS and CDR2 YFSETQ.

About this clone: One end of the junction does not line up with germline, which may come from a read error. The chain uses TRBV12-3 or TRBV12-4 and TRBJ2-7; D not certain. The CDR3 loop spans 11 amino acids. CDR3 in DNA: TGTGCCAGCAGTTTATCGGCAGAGAGGAGCTTC. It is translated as CASSLSAERSF.

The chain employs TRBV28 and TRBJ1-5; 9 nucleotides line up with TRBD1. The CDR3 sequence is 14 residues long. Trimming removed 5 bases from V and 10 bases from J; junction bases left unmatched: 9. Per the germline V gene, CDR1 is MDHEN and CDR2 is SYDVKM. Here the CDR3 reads CASSPQGAGGPQHF. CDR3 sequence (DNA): TGTGCCAGCAGTCCACAGGGGGCCGGTGGTCCCCAGCATTTT.

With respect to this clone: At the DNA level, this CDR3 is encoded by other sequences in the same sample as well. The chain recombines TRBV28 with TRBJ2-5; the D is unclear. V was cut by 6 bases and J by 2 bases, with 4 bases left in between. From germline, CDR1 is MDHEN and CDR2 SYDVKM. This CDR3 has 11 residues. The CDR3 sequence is CASSSQETQYF. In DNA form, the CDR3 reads TGTGCCAGCAGCTCACAAGAGACCCAGTACTTC.

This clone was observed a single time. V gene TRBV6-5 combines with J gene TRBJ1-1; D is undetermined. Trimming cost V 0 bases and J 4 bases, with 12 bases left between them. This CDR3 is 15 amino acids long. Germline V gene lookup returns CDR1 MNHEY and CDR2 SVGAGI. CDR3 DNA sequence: TGTGCCAGCAGTTACTCGAGGGTCATTTCCACTGAAGCTTTCTTT. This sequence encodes CASSYSRVISTEAFF.

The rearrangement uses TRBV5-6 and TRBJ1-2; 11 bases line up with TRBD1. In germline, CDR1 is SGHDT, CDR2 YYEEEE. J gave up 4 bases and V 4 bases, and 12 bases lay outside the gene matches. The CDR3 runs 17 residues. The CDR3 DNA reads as TGTGCCAGCAGCACAAGGACAGGGGGCCTCATAGGCTATGGCTACACCTTC. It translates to CASSTRTGGLIGYGYTF.

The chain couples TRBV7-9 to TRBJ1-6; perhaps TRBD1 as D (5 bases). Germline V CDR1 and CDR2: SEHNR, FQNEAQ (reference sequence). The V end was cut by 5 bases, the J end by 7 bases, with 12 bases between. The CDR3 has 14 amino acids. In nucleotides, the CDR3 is TGTGCCAGCAGCACCGGGGCGGGGAATTCACCCCTCCACTTT. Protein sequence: CASSTGAGNSPLHF.

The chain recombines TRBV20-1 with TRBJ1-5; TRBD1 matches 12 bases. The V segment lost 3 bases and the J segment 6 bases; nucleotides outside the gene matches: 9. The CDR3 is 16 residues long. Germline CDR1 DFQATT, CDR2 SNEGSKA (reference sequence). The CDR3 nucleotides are TGCAGTGCTAGTCCTTGGGACAGGGGGCCTACTCAGCCCCAGCATTTT. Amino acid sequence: CSASPWDRGPTQPQHF.

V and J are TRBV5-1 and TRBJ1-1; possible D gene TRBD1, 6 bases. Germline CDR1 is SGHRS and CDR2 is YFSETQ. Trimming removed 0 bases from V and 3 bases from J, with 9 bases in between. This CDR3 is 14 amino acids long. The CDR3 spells CASSLGQEYTEAFF. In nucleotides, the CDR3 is TGCGCCAGCAGCTTGGGACAGGAATACACTGAAGCTTTCTTT.

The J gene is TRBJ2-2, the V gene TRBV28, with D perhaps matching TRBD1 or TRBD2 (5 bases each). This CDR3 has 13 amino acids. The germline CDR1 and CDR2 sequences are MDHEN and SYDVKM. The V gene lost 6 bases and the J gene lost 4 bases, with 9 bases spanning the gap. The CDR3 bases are TGTGCCAGCAGCGGGGACCCCACCGGGGAGCTGTTTTTT. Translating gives CASSGDPTGELFF.

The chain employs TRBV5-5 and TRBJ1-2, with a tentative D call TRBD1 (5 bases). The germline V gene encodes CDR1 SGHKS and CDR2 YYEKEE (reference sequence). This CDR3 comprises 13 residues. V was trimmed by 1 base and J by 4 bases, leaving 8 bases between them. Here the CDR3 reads CASSLIGGYGYTF. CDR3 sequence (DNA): TGTGCCAGCAGCTTGATCGGGGGCTATGGCTACACCTTC.

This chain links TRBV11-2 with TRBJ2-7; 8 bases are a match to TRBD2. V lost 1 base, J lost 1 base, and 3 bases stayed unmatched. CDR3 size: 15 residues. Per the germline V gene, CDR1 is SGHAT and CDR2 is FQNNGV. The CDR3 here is CASSLVSGMSYEQYF. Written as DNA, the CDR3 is TGTGCCAGCAGCTTAGTTAGCGGGATGTCCTACGAGCAGTACTTC. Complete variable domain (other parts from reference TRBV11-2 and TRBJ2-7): EAGVAQSPRYKIIEKRQSVAFWCNPISGHATLYWYQQILGQGPKLLIQFQNNGVVDDSQLPKDRFSAERLKGVDSTLKIQPAKLEDSAVYLCASSLVSGMSYEQYFGPGTRLTVT.

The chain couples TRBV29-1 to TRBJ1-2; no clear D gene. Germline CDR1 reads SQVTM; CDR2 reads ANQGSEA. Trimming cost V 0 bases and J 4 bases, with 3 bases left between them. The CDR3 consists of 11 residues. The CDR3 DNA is TGCAGCGTTGAAGAACCCTATGGCTACACCTTC. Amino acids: CSVEEPYGYTF.